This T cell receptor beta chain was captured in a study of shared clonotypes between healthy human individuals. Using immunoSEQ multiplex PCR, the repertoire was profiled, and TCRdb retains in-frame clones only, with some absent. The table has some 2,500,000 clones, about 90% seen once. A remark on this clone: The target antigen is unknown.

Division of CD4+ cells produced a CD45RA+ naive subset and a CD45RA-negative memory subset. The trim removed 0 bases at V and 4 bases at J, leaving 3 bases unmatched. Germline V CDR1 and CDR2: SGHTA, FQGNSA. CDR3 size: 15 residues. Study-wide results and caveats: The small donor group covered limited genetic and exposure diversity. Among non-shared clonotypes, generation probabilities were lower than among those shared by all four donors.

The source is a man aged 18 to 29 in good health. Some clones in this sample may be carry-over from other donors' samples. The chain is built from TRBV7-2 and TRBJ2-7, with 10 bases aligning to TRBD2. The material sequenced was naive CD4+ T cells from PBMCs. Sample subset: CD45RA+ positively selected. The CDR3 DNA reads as TGTGCCAGCAGCTTAGCGGCTAGCGGGGGTTACGAGCAGTACTTC. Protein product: CASSLAASGGYEQYF.